What follows is one T cell receptor beta chain and its context. One end of the junction varies from germline; a read error may be responsible. Original handling: Amplification with reference gene primers provided the estimates of nucleated cell counts. TCRdb's table, derived via immunoSEQ multiplex PCR, lists solely in-frame clones and lacks some. D and trimming were read from the DNA, whereas the V and J calls and clone size are those reported in that table. The sample holds nearly 350,000 clones, 65% to 85% seen once. The sample originates from a study of blood T cell repertoires in COVID-19. On the study more broadly: COVID-19 samples collected from the United States, Italy and Spain covered acute and convalescent phases. From T cells, B-cell-depleted T cells, or PBMCs came the material, which was cDNA or gDNA.

There are 11 residues in the CDR3. The rearrangement joins TRBV12-3 or TRBV12-4 to TRBJ2-3; 12 bases agree with TRBD1. The receptor was isolated from a man in his thirties or forties with active or convalescent COVID-19. The specimen was peripheral blood. As DNA, the CDR3 is TGTGCCAGCAGGGGGACAGGGGGCAAGGATTTT. This gives the protein CASRGTGGKDF.